This T cell receptor beta chain was recovered during a study of CD4 T cells in relation to SARS-CoV-2 and coronaviruses. Whole-study context: The negative reference was HIV-1 Nef peptide pool or peptide-free culture. Study-wide results and limits: Monoreactive clones expanded significantly more to SARS-CoV-2 than crossreactive clones did.

Repertoires were generated with immunoSEQ multiplex PCR, while TCRdb's copy carries only in-frame clones and drops some. The sample shows about 26,000 clones, around 73% of them seen only once. This clone was seen just once. No antigen is known for it. Germline V CDR1 and CDR2: SGHNT, YENEEA. The CDR3 consists of 15 residues. V was cut by 5 bases and J by 7 bases, with 18 bases left in between. Before the COVID-19 pandemic, during about 2010-2018, CD4+ T cells were taken from unexposed donors. CD4+ T cells were isolated from the cells after more than 8 days of culture. The sequence was collected from a human donor in good health. The chain combines TRBV11-3 with TRBJ2-1; either TRBD1 or TRBD2 may supply D (5 bases each). Sequenced input: CD4+ T cells from PBMCs, cultured in vitro. This chain's CDR3 is CASSTRGAAGNEQFF. Here the CDR3 DNA reads TGTGCCAGCAGCACGCGAGGGGCCGCCGGGAATGAGCAGTTCTTC.